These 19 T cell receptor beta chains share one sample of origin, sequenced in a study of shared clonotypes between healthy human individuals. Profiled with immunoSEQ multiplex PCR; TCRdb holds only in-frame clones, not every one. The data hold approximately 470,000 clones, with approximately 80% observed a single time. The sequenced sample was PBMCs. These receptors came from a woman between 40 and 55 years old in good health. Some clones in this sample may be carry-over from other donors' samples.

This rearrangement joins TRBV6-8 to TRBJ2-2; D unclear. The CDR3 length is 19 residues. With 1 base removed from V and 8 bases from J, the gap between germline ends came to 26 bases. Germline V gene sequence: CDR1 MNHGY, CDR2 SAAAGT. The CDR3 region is CASSYWALTPSAPRGELFF. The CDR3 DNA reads TGTGCCAGCAGTTACTGGGCCCTAACTCCGTCGGCGCCCCGAGGGGAGCTGTTTTTT.

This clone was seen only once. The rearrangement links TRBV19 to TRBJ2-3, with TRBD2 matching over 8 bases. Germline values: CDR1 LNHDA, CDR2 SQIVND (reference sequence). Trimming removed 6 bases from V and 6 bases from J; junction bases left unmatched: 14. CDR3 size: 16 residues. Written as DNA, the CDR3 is TGTGCCAGTAGGCCGGGGGAGGGTAGCGGGGCCGATACGCAGTATTTT. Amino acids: CASRPGEGSGADTQYF.

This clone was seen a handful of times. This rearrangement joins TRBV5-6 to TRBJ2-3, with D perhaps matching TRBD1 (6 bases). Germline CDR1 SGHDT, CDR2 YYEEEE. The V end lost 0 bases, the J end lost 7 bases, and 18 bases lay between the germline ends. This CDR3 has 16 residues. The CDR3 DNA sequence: TGTGCCAGCAGCTTGGGGACAGTGAGACTTAGCAATACGCAGTATTTT. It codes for CASSLGTVRLSNTQYF.

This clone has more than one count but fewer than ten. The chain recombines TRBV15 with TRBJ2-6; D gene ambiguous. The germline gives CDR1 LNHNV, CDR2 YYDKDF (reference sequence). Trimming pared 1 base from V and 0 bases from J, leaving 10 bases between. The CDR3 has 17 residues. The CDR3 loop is CATSRGTVLSGANVLTF. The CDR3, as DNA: TGTGCCACCAGCAGAGGCACCGTCCTCTCTGGGGCCAACGTCCTGACTTTC.

CDR3 loop: CASSQSIPGTAKETQYF. CDR3 bases: TGCGCCAGCAGCCAATCCATACCCGGGACAGCTAAAGAGACCCAGTACTTC. The chain combines TRBV4-3 with TRBJ2-5; TRBD1 aligns across 7 bases. Germline lookup yields CDR1 LGHNA and CDR2 YSLEER. The J segment lost 3 bases and the V segment lost 2 bases, leaving 12 bases of the junction unmatched. This CDR3 has 17 residues.

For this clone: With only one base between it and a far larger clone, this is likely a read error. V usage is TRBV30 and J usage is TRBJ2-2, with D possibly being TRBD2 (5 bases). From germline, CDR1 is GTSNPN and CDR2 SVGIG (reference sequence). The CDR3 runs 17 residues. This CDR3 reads CARGLPAGRANTGEPFF. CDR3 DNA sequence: TGTGCCCGGGGATTACCCGCCGGGCGGGCGAACACCGGGGAGCCGTTTTTT.

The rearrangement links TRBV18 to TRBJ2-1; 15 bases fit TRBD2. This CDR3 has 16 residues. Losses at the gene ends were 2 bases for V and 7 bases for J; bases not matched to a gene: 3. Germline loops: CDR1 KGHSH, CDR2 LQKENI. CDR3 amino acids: CASSPFGLAGGNEQFF. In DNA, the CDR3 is TGTGCCAGCTCACCATTCGGACTAGCGGGAGGGAATGAGCAGTTCTTC.

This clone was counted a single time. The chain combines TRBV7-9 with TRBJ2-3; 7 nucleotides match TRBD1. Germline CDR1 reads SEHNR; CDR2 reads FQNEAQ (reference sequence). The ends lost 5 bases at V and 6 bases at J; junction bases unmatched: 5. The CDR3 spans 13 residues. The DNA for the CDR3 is TGTGCCAGCAGCACAGGGGTTTCGGATACGCAGTATTTT. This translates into CASSTGVSDTQYF. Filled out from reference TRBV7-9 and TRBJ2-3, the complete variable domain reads DTGVSQNPRHKITKRGQNVTFRCDPISEHNRLYWYRQTLGQGPEFLTYFQNEAQLEKSRLLSDRFSAERPKGSFSTLEIQRTEQGDSAMYLCASSTGVSDTQYFGPGTRLTVL.

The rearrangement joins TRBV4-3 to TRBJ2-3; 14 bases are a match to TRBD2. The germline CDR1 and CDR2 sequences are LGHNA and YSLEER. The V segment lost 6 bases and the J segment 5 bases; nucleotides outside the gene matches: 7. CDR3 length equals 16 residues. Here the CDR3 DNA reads TGCGCCAGCAGTCGGGGACTAGCGGGAGTAGTAGATACGCAGTATTTT. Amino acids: CASSRGLAGVVDTQYF.

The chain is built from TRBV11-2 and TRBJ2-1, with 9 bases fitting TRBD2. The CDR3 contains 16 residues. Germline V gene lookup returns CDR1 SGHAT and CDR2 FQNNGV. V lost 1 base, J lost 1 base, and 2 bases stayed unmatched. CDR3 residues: CASSLGLAGSYNEQFF. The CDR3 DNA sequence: TGTGCCAGCAGCTTAGGGCTAGCGGGATCCTACAATGAGCAGTTCTTC.

CDR3 nucleotides: TGCGCCAGCAGCCAGTACCCGGGACAGGGTCATTACGAGCAGTACTTC. It codes for CASSQYPGQGHYEQYF. The chain has TRBV4-1 and TRBJ2-7, with 9 bases identical to TRBD1. The CDR3 length is 16 residues. In germline, CDR1 is MGHRA, CDR2 YSYEKL. Trimming took 3 bases from V and 4 from J; bases not matched to a gene: 10.

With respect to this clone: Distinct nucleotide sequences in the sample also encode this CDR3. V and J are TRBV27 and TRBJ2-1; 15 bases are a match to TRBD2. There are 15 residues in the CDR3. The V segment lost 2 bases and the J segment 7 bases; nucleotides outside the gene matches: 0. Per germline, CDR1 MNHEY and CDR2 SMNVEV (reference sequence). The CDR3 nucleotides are TGTGCCAGCAGTTTAGGGACTAGCGGGAGGAATGAGCAGTTCTTC. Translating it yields CASSLGTSGRNEQFF.

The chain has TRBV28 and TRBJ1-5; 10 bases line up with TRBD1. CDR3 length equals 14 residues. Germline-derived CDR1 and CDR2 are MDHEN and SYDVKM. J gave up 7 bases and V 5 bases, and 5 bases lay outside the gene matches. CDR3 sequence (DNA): TGTGCCAGCAGTGGGACAGGGGAGAGCCAGCCCCAGCATTTT. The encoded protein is CASSGTGESQPQHF.

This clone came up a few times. The CDR3 sequence: CASTGDSEGLFF. The CDR3 coding sequence is TGTGCCAGCACTGGAGACTCCGAAGGACTGTTTTTT. The chain combines TRBV2 with TRBJ1-4; unclear D gene. CDR1 is SNHLY and CDR2 is FYNNEI in the germline V gene. This CDR3 is 12 amino acids long. The V end was cut by 7 bases, the J end by 13 bases, with 16 bases between. The variable domain in full, with the rest retrieved from reference TRBV2 and TRBJ1-4, is EPEVTQTPSHQVTQMGQEVILRCVPISNHLYFYWYRQILGQKVEFLVSFYNNEISEKSEIFDDQFSVERPDGSNFTLKIRSTKLEDSAMYFCASTGDSEGLFFGSGTQLSVL.

CDR3 sequence reads: CASSLDGTQTYEQYF. The CDR3 nucleotides are TGCGCCAGCAGCTTGGACGGGACACAAACCTACGAGCAGTACTTC. This rearrangement joins TRBV5-1 to TRBJ2-7; D is possibly TRBD1 (6 bases). Germline CDR1 SGHRS, CDR2 YFSETQ. The CDR3 is made up of 15 amino acids. The ends were cut back, 0 bases at V and 2 bases at J, with 12 bases in the middle.

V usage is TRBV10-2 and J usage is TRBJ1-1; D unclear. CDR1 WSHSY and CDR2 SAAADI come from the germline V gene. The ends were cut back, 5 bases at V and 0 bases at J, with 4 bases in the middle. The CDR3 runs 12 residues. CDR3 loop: CASSSMNTEAFF. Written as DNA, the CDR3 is TGCGCCAGCAGTAGTATGAACACTGAAGCTTTCTTT.

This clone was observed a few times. Here the CDR3 reads CASSPRDRDFSPLHF. The DNA of the CDR3 is TGTGCCAGCAGCCCCCGGGACAGGGATTTTTCACCCCTCCACTTT. V is TRBV28 and J is TRBJ1-6; 9 nucleotides agree with TRBD1. V dropped 6 bases and J dropped 9; count of bases not matched to a gene: 9. The germline gives CDR1 MDHEN, CDR2 SYDVKM. The CDR3 totals 15 residues.

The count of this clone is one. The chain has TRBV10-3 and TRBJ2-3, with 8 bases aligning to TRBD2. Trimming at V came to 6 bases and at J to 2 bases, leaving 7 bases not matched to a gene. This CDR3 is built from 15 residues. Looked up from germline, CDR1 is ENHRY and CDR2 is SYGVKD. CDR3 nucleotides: TGTGCCATCAGCGGACTAGCAGACATCACAGATACGCAGTATTTT. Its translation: CAISGLADITDTQYF.

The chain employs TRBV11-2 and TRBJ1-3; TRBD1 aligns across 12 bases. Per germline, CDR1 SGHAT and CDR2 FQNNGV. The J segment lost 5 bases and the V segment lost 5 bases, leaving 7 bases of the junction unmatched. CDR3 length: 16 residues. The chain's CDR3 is CASSLGTGGRRNTIYF. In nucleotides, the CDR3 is TGTGCCAGCAGCCTTGGGACAGGGGGCAGGAGAAACACCATATATTTT. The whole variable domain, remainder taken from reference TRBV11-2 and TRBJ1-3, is EAGVAQSPRYKIIEKRQSVAFWCNPISGHATLYWYQQILGQGPKLLIQFQNNGVVDDSQLPKDRFSAERLKGVDSTLKIQPAKLEDSAVYLCASSLGTGGRRNTIYFGEGSWLTVV.